This entry features one T cell receptor beta chain sequence. Any patient presenting with uncontrolled infection, other autoimmune disease, pregnancy or lactation was left out. This sample stems from a study of T cells in Graves' hyperthyroidism and ophthalmopathy. The CDR3 regions of TCR beta were amplified from RNA transcripts. With the HTBI primer set, the TCR CDR3 went through a first round of RT-PCR. MiXCR, applied by TCRdb to the multiplex PCR reads, yields one record per CDR3 protein. Of approximately 400,000 distinct CDR3 sequences in the sample, roughly 14% were seen once. Material for sequencing was blood. The TCR was taken from a man aged 25 to 40 with Graves' hyperthyroidism that later progressed to Graves' ophthalmopathy.

The CDR3 DNA is TGTGCCAGCAGCGAAAGGGGGCTGGATGAAAAACTGTTTTTT. As protein: CASSERGLDEKLFF. The chain links TRBV3-1 to TRBJ1-4; 7 nucleotides agree with TRBD1. The V segment lost 5 bases and the J segment 6 bases; nucleotides outside the gene matches: 6. CDR1 is LGHDT, CDR2 YNNKEL, per germline (reference sequence). This CDR3 has 14 amino acids.